This T cell receptor beta chain was sequenced during a study of response to subunit inactivated influenza vaccine (dated by TCRdb to 2016 to 2018). For context, the study as a whole: Deep quantitative profiling of the T cell receptor repertoire was used in the study to follow responses to a trivalent subunit inactivated influenza vaccine.

The CDR1 and CDR2 encoded by the germline V gene (reference sequence) are DFQATT and SNEGSKA. V is clipped by 2 bases and J by 5 bases, and the sequence between their germline boundaries is 9 bases long. The CDR3 starts with the cysteine, ends with the phenylalanine, and has 12 residues. Kept here is only the CDR3 DNA, which spans 36 bases and is read in frame from base 1. The library was generated by RT-PCR. TCRdb lists the instrument as Illumina HiSeq 2500. TCRdb trimmed public reads at Q25 via fastp, called clones via MiXCR and kept in-frame beta chains. One record per CDR3 amino acid sequence lists the most common genes and DNA. In all, the sample holds 530,000 or so distinct CDR3 sequences, and 14% of those were seen once. The ten biggest clones cover 11% of the sample. This clonotype has just a few counts. The clone's antigen remains unknown. No base quality information exists; no much larger clone differs at one position.

The full study reports these points: It was suggested by the authors that each seasonal influenza vaccination may recruit only a limited number of new T cells.

This sequence uses TRBV20-1 and TRBJ2-5; the D gene cannot be resolved reliably. This specimen was PBMCs from blood, taken 12 days after vaccination. The clonotype comes from a man aged 45-65 years who received an inactivated influenza vaccine. Donor details come from another sample of the same person, matched by shared clones. The DNA is TGCAGTGCTAGACCCCCCGGGGAGACCCAGTACTTC. It codes for CSARPPGETQYF.